This is a list of T cell receptor beta chains from one sample in a study of OX40 agonist ivuxolimab in advanced cancers. The data were produced by immunoSEQ multiplex PCR, yet TCRdb's version contains in-frame clones alone and is incomplete. The profile covers 74,000 or so clones, with approximately 85% appearing a single time and approximately 2% taken by the ten largest. Sequenced material: CD4+ or CD8+ T cells sorted from blood, taken in a trial of the OX40 agonist ivuxolimab. The receptors were sampled from an adult with an advanced solid tumor such as melanoma, head and neck, liver or kidney cancer. Both conserved end residues are part of each CDR3. Fields, in order: J gene, V gene, clone size, D gene, CDR3 DNA, CDR3 protein. A D gene is named only where the DNA matches it firmly. Clone sizes are given selectively: once, few, many, or a class where the clone is expanded.

j_call: TRBJ1-2; v_call: TRBV7-3; clone_size: -; d_call: -; cdr3_nt: TGTGCCAGCAGCTTTAATCCCGGGACCCTGGGAAACTACACCTTC; cdr3_aa: CASSFNPGTLGNYTF
j_call: TRBJ1-4; v_call: TRBV19; clone_size: few; d_call: TRBD1; cdr3_nt: TGTGCCAGTTCCCGGGACAGGGTCGAAAAACTGTTTTTT; cdr3_aa: CASSRDRVEKLFF
j_call: TRBJ2-1; v_call: TRBV7-9; clone_size: -; d_call: TRBD2; cdr3_nt: TGTGCCAGCAGCATATTCTTCGGACTAGCGGGGATGGGGAATGAGCAGTTCTTC; cdr3_aa: CASSIFFGLAGMGNEQFF
j_call: TRBJ1-1; v_call: TRBV2; clone_size: -; d_call: -; cdr3_nt: TGTGCCAGCAGTGTCCCGGACGTGAACACTGAAGCTTTCTTT; cdr3_aa: CASSVPDVNTEAFF
j_call: TRBJ2-3; v_call: TRBV9; clone_size: -; d_call: TRBD2; cdr3_nt: TGTGCCAGCAGCGTAGCTAGCGGGAGGACAGATACGCAGTATTTT; cdr3_aa: CASSVASGRTDTQYF
j_call: TRBJ1-2; v_call: TRBV11-2; clone_size: -; d_call: TRBD1; cdr3_nt: TGTGCCAGCAGCCCCCTCCGGGACAGGGAAGACTACACCTTC; cdr3_aa: CASSPLRDREDYTF
j_call: TRBJ1-2; v_call: TRBV4-1; clone_size: -; d_call: TRBD1; cdr3_nt: TGCGCCAGCAGCCCGACAGGGGGGAACTATGGCTACACCTTC; cdr3_aa: CASSPTGGNYGYTF
j_call: TRBJ2-7; v_call: TRBV5-1; clone_size: once; d_call: -; cdr3_nt: TGCGCCAGCAACACGAGCCCCGCACGCTACGAGCAGTACTTC; cdr3_aa: CASNTSPARYEQYF
j_call: TRBJ1-2; v_call: TRBV11-1; clone_size: -; d_call: -; cdr3_nt: TGTGCCAGCAGCTTAGATAGGGGTGGTGGCTACACCTTC; cdr3_aa: CASSLDRGGGYTF
j_call: TRBJ2-1; v_call: TRBV14; clone_size: -; d_call: TRBD2; cdr3_nt: TGTGCCAGCAGCCAGAGTCCCGGGACTAGCGGGAGGTTTTACAATGAGCAGTTCTTC; cdr3_aa: CASSQSPGTSGRFYNEQFF
j_call: TRBJ2-7; v_call: TRBV30; clone_size: -; d_call: TRBD2; cdr3_nt: TGTGCCTGGAGTGGCACTAGCGAGAGCTCCTACGAGCAGTACTTC; cdr3_aa: CAWSGTSESSYEQYF
j_call: TRBJ1-6; v_call: TRBV6-5; clone_size: -; d_call: -; cdr3_nt: TGTGCCAGCAGTTCCCGGGAACTGACGCCCCTCCACTTT; cdr3_aa: CASSSRELTPLHF
j_call: TRBJ1-1; v_call: TRBV7-2; clone_size: -; d_call: -; cdr3_nt: TGTGCCAGCAGCTTAGCAGGCAGCCTCTCCACTGAAGCTTTCTTT; cdr3_aa: CASSLAGSLSTEAFF
j_call: TRBJ2-7; v_call: TRBV2; clone_size: -; d_call: -; cdr3_nt: TGTGCCGGTAGGGGGTCCTACGAGCAGTACTTC; cdr3_aa: CAGRGSYEQYF
j_call: TRBJ1-2; v_call: TRBV28; clone_size: -; d_call: -; cdr3_nt: TGTGCCAGCAGCCCGGGGGGAAGGGAACACTATGGCTACACCTTC; cdr3_aa: CASSPGGREHYGYTF
j_call: TRBJ1-6; v_call: TRBV5-8; clone_size: -; d_call: -; cdr3_nt: TGTGCCAGCAGCTTGGGACAGAATAATTCACCCCTCCACTTT; cdr3_aa: CASSLGQNNSPLHF
j_call: TRBJ2-3; v_call: TRBV9; clone_size: once; d_call: TRBD2; cdr3_nt: TGTGCCAGCAGCCCCCGCGGGGTAGCGGGAGGGTCCGATACGCAGTATTTT; cdr3_aa: CASSPRGVAGGSDTQYF
j_call: TRBJ2-3; v_call: TRBV5-6; clone_size: -; d_call: TRBD1; cdr3_nt: TGTGCCAGCAGGCCCGATCAGGGGGATCACACAGATACGCAGTATTTT; cdr3_aa: CASRPDQGDHTDTQYF
j_call: TRBJ2-5; v_call: TRBV4-1; clone_size: -; d_call: -; cdr3_nt: TGCGCCAGCAGCCATGCTAGGAGAGGAGAGACCCAGTACTTC; cdr3_aa: CASSHARRGETQYF
j_call: TRBJ2-3; v_call: TRBV29-1; clone_size: -; d_call: -; cdr3_nt: TGCAGCGTTGTGTCGACCAGCACAGATACGCAGTATTTT; cdr3_aa: CSVVSTSTDTQYF
j_call: TRBJ1-4; v_call: TRBV5-1; clone_size: -; d_call: -; cdr3_nt: TGCGCCAGCAGCTATGGGTCAAATGAAAAACTGTTTTTT; cdr3_aa: CASSYGSNEKLFF
j_call: TRBJ2-4; v_call: TRBV5-8; clone_size: -; d_call: TRBD2; cdr3_nt: TGTGCCAGCAGATGGGGGGGGAAAAACATTCAGTACTTC; cdr3_aa: CASRWGGKNIQYF
j_call: TRBJ2-5; v_call: TRBV5-8; clone_size: -; d_call: -; cdr3_nt: TGTGCCAGCAGCTTGGGACGACAGAGCCAAGAGACCCAGTACTTC; cdr3_aa: CASSLGRQSQETQYF
j_call: TRBJ1-6; v_call: TRBV4-2; clone_size: -; d_call: -; cdr3_nt: TGTGCCAGCAGCCAAAGGACAGCAGATAATTCACCCCTCCACTTT; cdr3_aa: CASSQRTADNSPLHF
j_call: TRBJ1-4; v_call: TRBV15; clone_size: -; d_call: -; cdr3_nt: TGTGCCACCAGCAGAGGGGTCAATGAAAAACTGTTTTTT; cdr3_aa: CATSRGVNEKLFF
j_call: TRBJ1-2; v_call: TRBV30; clone_size: -; d_call: -; cdr3_nt: TGTGCCTGGAGACGATTTAACTATGGCTACACCTTC; cdr3_aa: CAWRRFNYGYTF
j_call: TRBJ2-7; v_call: TRBV11-2; clone_size: -; d_call: TRBD2; cdr3_nt: TGTGCCAGCAGCCCTGGTCGCGGGAGGGGTTACGAGCAGTACTTC; cdr3_aa: CASSPGRGRGYEQYF
j_call: TRBJ1-3; v_call: TRBV18; clone_size: -; d_call: -; cdr3_nt: TGTGCCAGCTCACCAGGACAGGGAAACACCATATATTTT; cdr3_aa: CASSPGQGNTIYF
j_call: TRBJ1-5; v_call: TRBV6-1; clone_size: -; d_call: -; cdr3_nt: TGTGCCAGCAGGGGCCCCAATCAGCCCCAGCATTTT; cdr3_aa: CASRGPNQPQHF
j_call: TRBJ1-5; v_call: TRBV21-1; clone_size: -; d_call: -; cdr3_nt: TGTGCCAGCACCCCCCTGAAGCCCACAGGACCCAATCAGCCCCAGCATTTT; cdr3_aa: CASTPLKPTGPNQPQHF
j_call: TRBJ2-7; v_call: TRBV4-3; clone_size: -; d_call: TRBD1; cdr3_nt: TGCGCCAGCAGCCGGGGGACAGGGGGCTCCTACGAGCAGTACTTC; cdr3_aa: CASSRGTGGSYEQYF
j_call: TRBJ1-4; v_call: TRBV13; clone_size: -; d_call: -; cdr3_nt: TGTGCCAGCAGCTTCGGAGGAACTAATGAAAAACTGTTTTTT; cdr3_aa: CASSFGGTNEKLFF
j_call: TRBJ2-3; v_call: TRBV5-6; clone_size: once; d_call: TRBD2; cdr3_nt: TGTGCCAGCAGCGGAGGGACTAGCGGATTCACAGATACGCAGTATTTT; cdr3_aa: CASSGGTSGFTDTQYF
j_call: TRBJ1-5; v_call: TRBV7-2; clone_size: -; d_call: -; cdr3_nt: TGTGCCAGCAGCCAAGACGGGGACACCAATCAGCCCCAGCATTTT; cdr3_aa: CASSQDGDTNQPQHF
j_call: TRBJ2-4; v_call: TRBV2; clone_size: -; d_call: -; cdr3_nt: TGTGCCAGCAGTGGGTCACTAGGACAGCTCTCTAGCCGGGACATTCAGTACTTC; cdr3_aa: CASSGSLGQLSSRDIQYF